A selection of T cell receptor beta chains follows, all from one sample in a study of blood T cell repertoires in COVID-19. Clones were read by immunoSEQ multiplex PCR, and TCRdb kept only the in-frame ones, dropping some. The data show 280,000 or so clones, roughly 80% seen once. The material sequenced was peripheral blood. The origin of the receptors is a woman aged 45-59 years who had recovered from COVID-19. CDR3s include the opening cysteine and the closing phenylalanine or tryptophan. Fields, in order: D gene, J gene, V gene, clone size, CDR3 protein, CDR3 DNA. D genes are given only for firm matches. Size is omitted from some rows. Given values are once, few, many or a class for expanded clones.

TRBD1,TRBJ1-4,TRBV6-1,NA,CASSEETGNNEKLFF,TGTGCCAGCAGTGAAGAGACAGGGAATAATGAAAAACTGTTTTTT
TRBD1,TRBJ1-2,TRBV7-2,NA,CASSQFGTGGGYGYTF,TGTGCCAGCAGCCAATTCGGGACAGGGGGGGGCTATGGCTACACCTTC
TRBD2,TRBJ2-1,TRBV7-8,NA,CASSFQAGGLGEQFF,TGTGCCAGCAGCTTCCAAGCGGGGGGGCTCGGGGAGCAGTTCTTC
TRBD1,TRBJ2-5,TRBV28,NA,CASSFYLQGDDRETQYF,TGTGCCAGCAGTTTCTACCTGCAGGGGGATGACCGAGAGACCCAGTACTTC
TRBD1,TRBJ1-2,TRBV19,NA,CASSPRDRGGYGYTF,TGTGCCAGTAGTCCTCGGGACAGGGGAGGTTATGGCTACACCTTC
NA,TRBJ1-1,TRBV6-2/TRBV6-3,NA,CASSPTDINTEAFF,TGTGCCAGCAGTCCGACGGACATCAACACTGAAGCTTTCTTT
TRBD2,TRBJ2-7,TRBV7-2,NA,CASSLRRGDEQYF,TGTGCCAGCAGCTTACGACGGGGGGACGAGCAGTACTTC
TRBD2,TRBJ2-1,TRBV27,NA,CASSSGSSYNEQFF,TGTGCCAGCAGTAGCGGGAGCTCCTACAATGAGCAGTTCTTC
TRBD1,TRBJ2-1,TRBV28,NA,CASSPRDRDPNEQFF,TGTGCCAGCAGTCCCCGGGACAGGGATCCGAATGAGCAGTTCTTC
NA,TRBJ2-5,TRBV24-1,NA,CATSYQETQYF,TGTGCCACCAGCTACCAAGAGACCCAGTACTTC
TRBD2,TRBJ2-3,TRBV6-5,NA,CASRRLAVGADTQYF,TGTGCCAGCAGACGACTAGCGGTTGGTGCAGATACGCAGTATTTT
NA,TRBJ1-2,TRBV7-2,NA,CASSLTGGGYTF,TGTGCCAGCAGCTTGACAGGTGGTGGCTACACCTTC
TRBD1,TRBJ2-5,TRBV18,NA,CASSPPGGAETQYF,TGTGCCAGCTCACCACCAGGGGGCGCGGAGACCCAGTACTTC
NA,TRBJ2-5,TRBV7-9,once,CASSLVAGRETQYF,TGTGCCAGCAGCTTAGTGGCAGGGCGAGAGACCCAGTACTTC
NA,TRBJ1-5,TRBV19,few,CASSIWPRGGGQPQHF,TGTGCCAGTAGTATATGGCCCAGGGGCGGGGGTCAGCCCCAGCATTTT
TRBD1,TRBJ1-2,TRBV9,NA,CASSVGYGQGNGYTF,TGTGCCAGCAGCGTAGGCTATGGACAGGGTAATGGCTACACCTTC
NA,TRBJ2-2,TRBV30,NA,CAWSRLPNTGELFF,TGTGCCTGGAGTCGCCTACCCAACACCGGGGAGCTGTTTTTT
TRBD2,TRBJ2-3,TRBV24-1,once,CATSDRGLAGPDTQYF,TGTGCCACCAGTGATAGGGGACTAGCGGGACCAGATACGCAGTATTTT
NA,TRBJ2-2,TRBV13,NA,CASSLVPRGRSTGELFF,TGTGCCAGCAGCTTAGTTCCGCGGGGCAGAAGCACCGGGGAGCTGTTTTTT
TRBD1,TRBJ2-7,TRBV27,few,CASSHGTGGYEQYF,TGTGCCAGCAGTCACGGGACAGGGGGGTACGAGCAGTACTTC
TRBD1,TRBJ1-3,TRBV11-2,once,CASSPQGFGNTIYF,TGTGCCAGCAGCCCACAGGGGTTTGGAAACACCATATATTTT
TRBD2,TRBJ2-1,TRBV3-1/TRBV3-2,NA,CASSQTAGLSSYNEQFF,TGTGCCAGCAGCCAAACAGCGGGGCTGAGCTCCTACAATGAGCAGTTCTTC
TRBD1,TRBJ1-2,TRBV4-1,NA,CASSQGQGFYGYTF,TGCGCCAGCAGCCAAGGACAGGGTTTCTATGGCTACACCTTC
NA,TRBJ1-2,TRBV5-6,NA,CASSYRANYGYTF,TGTGCCAGCAGCTACAGGGCTAACTATGGCTACACCTTC
TRBD2,TRBJ2-7,TRBV20-1,NA,CSASVRDYYEQYF,TGCAGTGCTAGTGTCCGGGACTACTACGAGCAGTACTTC
NA,TRBJ2-1,TRBV27,once,CASSSRNQQTGSYNEQFF,TGTGCCAGCAGTTCCCGTAACCAACAGACCGGCTCCTACAATGAGCAGTTCTTC